These 18 T cell receptor beta chains came from one sample sequenced in a study of blood T cell dynamics during melanoma immunotherapy. Sequenced by immunoSEQ multiplex PCR; TCRdb stores in-frame clones only, minus some. The sample has under 15,000 clones, around 87% seen once. The time point here: week 3, after first cycle of checkpoint inhibitor. The sequenced sample was blood, obtained from a patient treated with checkpoint blockade. The receptors originated from a human donor with melanoma.

The chain is built from TRBV7-6 and TRBJ2-1; no clear D. Germline values: CDR1 SGHVS, CDR2 FNYEAQ. CDR3 length equals 15 residues. V was shortened by 5 bases and J by 2 bases, with 13 bases between the two germline ends. The CDR3 sequence: CASSPWSDAYNEQFF. The CDR3 bases are TGTGCCAGCAGCCCCTGGAGTGATGCCTACAATGAGCAGTTCTTC.

V and J are TRBV7-8 and TRBJ1-4; D remains ambiguous. CDR1 is SGHVS, CDR2 FQNEAQ, per germline. Trimming pared 5 bases from V and 0 bases from J, leaving 16 bases between. The CDR3 totals 17 residues. This CDR3 is CASSPDGRFATNEKLFF. The CDR3 DNA is TGTGCCAGCAGCCCGGACGGGAGATTTGCAACTAATGAAAAACTGTTTTTT.

This chain connects TRBV20-1 to TRBJ2-3; no definite D call. This CDR3 has 11 amino acids. Trimming removed 2 bases from V and 3 bases from J, with 3 bases in between. Germline V gene data show CDR1 as DFQATT and CDR2 as SNEGSKA (reference sequence). CDR3 loop: CSARRTDTQYF. CDR3 bases: TGCAGTGCTAGACGAACAGATACGCAGTATTTT.

The chain employs TRBV5-4 and TRBJ2-3; no clear D gene. This CDR3 comprises 12 residues. V was shortened by 2 bases and J by 4 bases, with 5 bases between the two germline ends. Germline V gives CDR1 SGHNT, CDR2 YYREEE (reference sequence). The CDR3 here is CASSLFPDTQYF. The DNA for the CDR3 is TGTGCCAGCAGCTTATTCCCAGATACGCAGTATTTT. The variable domain in full, with the rest retrieved from reference TRBV5-4 and TRBJ2-3, is ETGVTQSPTHLIKTRGQQVTLRCSSQSGHNTVSWYQQALGQGPQFIFQYYREEENGRGNFPPRFSGLQFPNYSSELNVNALELDDSALYLCASSLFPDTQYFGPGTRLTVL.

The V gene is TRBV19, the J gene TRBJ2-4, with TRBD2 as a possible D gene (5 bases). Trimming shortened V by 0 bases and J by 0 bases, and 12 bases separated the two germline ends. CDR3 length: 17 amino acids. Germline values: CDR1 LNHDA, CDR2 SQIVND (reference sequence). The CDR3: CASSIDREGRAKNIQYF. The CDR3 DNA follows: TGTGCCAGTAGTATAGATCGTGAGGGTAGAGCCAAAAACATTCAGTACTTC.

This clone turned up a few times. This chain uses TRBV9 with TRBJ2-3, with TRBD2 identical over 12 bases. CDR1 is SGDLS, CDR2 YYNGEE, per germline. Trimming cost V 3 bases and J 2 bases; bases outside gene matches: 4. The CDR3 contains 16 residues. This CDR3 reads CASSGGTSGLTDTQYF. In DNA, the CDR3 is TGTGCCAGCAGCGGGGGGACTAGCGGGCTCACAGATACGCAGTATTTT. Variable domain in full (rest from reference TRBV9 and TRBJ2-3): DSGVTQTPKHLITATGQRVTLRCSPRSGDLSVYWYQQSLDQGLQFLIQYYNGEERAKGNILERFSAQQFPDLHSELNLSSLELGDSALYFCASSGGTSGLTDTQYFGPGTRLTVL.

This clone appeared a few times. The chain has TRBV6-4 and TRBJ2-3; D not certain. V lost 2 bases, J lost 1 base, and 4 bases lay in between. The CDR3 contains 13 residues. Germline-derived CDR1 and CDR2 are MRHNA and SNTAGT. The CDR3 nucleotides are TGTGCCAGCAGTGACGATGGCACAGATACGCAGTATTTT. This gives the protein CASSDDGTDTQYF.

The chain joins TRBV18 to TRBJ1-4; TRBD1 matches 7 bases. V was clipped by 0 bases and J by 8 bases; unmatched bases: 3. CDR3 length: 14 amino acids. Germline-derived CDR1 and CDR2 are KGHSH and LQKENI. The DNA of the CDR3 is TGTGCCAGCTCACCACCGGGACAGTCGGAAAAACTGTTTTTT. Protein sequence: CASSPPGQSEKLFF. The full variable domain, in which reference TRBV18 and TRBJ1-4 provide the parts outside the CDR3, is NAGVMQNPRHLVRRRGQEARLRCSPMKGHSHVYWYRQLPEEGLKFMVYLQKENIIDESGMPKERFSAEFPKEGPSILRIQQVVRGDSAAYFCASSPPGQSEKLFFGSGTQLSVL.

This clone was seen just once. The chain links TRBV30 to TRBJ2-2, with TRBD2 matching 7 bases. The ends lost 0 bases at V and 6 bases at J; junction bases unmatched: 7. Germline V gene lookup returns CDR1 GTSNPN and CDR2 SVGIG (reference sequence). The CDR3 sequence is 15 residues long. As DNA, the CDR3 is TGTGCCTGGAGTGTCGCCAGCGGGAATGCCGGGGAGCTGTTTTTT. Residues: CAWSVASGNAGELFF.

This clone occurred once. V and J are TRBV7-9 and TRBJ2-1, with 11 bases aligning to TRBD1. The CDR3 runs to 14 residues. Trimming took 4 bases from V and 7 from J; bases not matched to a gene: 3. Germline CDR1 SEHNR, CDR2 FQNEAQ (reference sequence). CDR3 DNA: TGTGCCAGCAGCTCGGGGGACAGGGGGAATGAGCAGTTCTTC. Amino acid sequence: CASSSGDRGNEQFF.

This chain uses TRBV7-9 with TRBJ1-4, with D tentatively TRBD1 (6 bases). The CDR3 contains 15 residues. The germline gives CDR1 SEHNR, CDR2 FQNEAQ (reference sequence). The V end was cut by 6 bases, the J end by 5 bases, with 16 bases between. The chain's CDR3 is CASSTDQGSNEKLFF. DNA of the CDR3: TGTGCCAGCAGTACGGACCAGGGGAGCAATGAAAAACTGTTTTTT.

The rearrangement joins TRBV29-1 to TRBJ2-1, with 10 nucleotides matching TRBD2. Germline trimming cut 4 bases from V and 6 bases from J; bases unmatched to any gene: 6. Germline lookup yields CDR1 SQVTM and CDR2 ANQGSEA. CDR3 length equals 14 residues. The CDR3 DNA reads TGCAGCGTTGCATTAGCGGGGGGAATCAATGAGCAGTTCTTC. Its protein is CSVALAGGINEQFF.

The chain employs TRBV11-2 and TRBJ2-7, with TRBD1 as a possible D gene (6 bases). The germline V gene has CDR1 SGHAT and CDR2 FQNNGV. V gave up 5 bases and J gave up 3 bases, with 11 bases separating them. The CDR3 loop spans 13 amino acids. The CDR3 here is CASSGRDNYEQYF. As DNA, the CDR3 is TGTGCCAGCAGCGGACGGGACAACTACGAGCAGTACTTC.

This clone was observed a single time. The chain has TRBV23-1 and TRBJ2-6, with TRBD1 matching over 7 bases. TRBV23-1 is placed among ORFs of uncertain function. The length of the CDR3 is 15 residues. V shed 4 bases and J 0 bases; nucleotides not matched to a gene: 0. The CDR3: CASSRTGSGANVLTF. The CDR3, as DNA: TGCGCCAGCAGTCGGACAGGCTCTGGGGCCAACGTCCTGACTTTC.

The chain couples TRBV6-1 to TRBJ1-2; D gene unclear. The CDR3 runs 14 residues. V was trimmed by 5 bases and J by 4 bases, leaving 14 bases between them. Germline CDR1 is MNHNS and CDR2 is SASEGT. The CDR3 DNA follows: TGTGCCAGCAGTTCTAGGACCCGGGGCTATGGCTACACCTTC. Protein sequence: CASSSRTRGYGYTF.

The genes are TRBV5-1 and TRBJ1-4, with TRBD1 matching over 7 bases. After removal of 5 bases from V and 3 bases from J, the junction contained 10 bases not matched to a gene. This CDR3 contains 16 residues. Per the germline V gene, CDR1 is SGHRS and CDR2 is YFSETQ. CDR3 DNA sequence: TGCGCCAGCAGGGTACAGGGGAGTAATGCTAATGAAAAACTGTTTTTT. It is translated as CASRVQGSNANEKLFF.

The V and J genes are TRBV4-1 and TRBJ2-3, with D possibly TRBD1 on 5 matching bases. The V gene lost 2 bases and the J gene lost 3 bases, with 6 bases spanning the gap. There are 13 residues in the CDR3. Per germline, CDR1 MGHRA and CDR2 YSYEKL. In nucleotides, the CDR3 is TGCGCCAGCAGCCAACCAGGGACAGATACGCAGTATTTT. It translates to CASSQPGTDTQYF.

The V call is TRBV5-6, the J call TRBJ2-7; D not certain. This CDR3 has 13 residues. V lost 8 bases, J lost 3 bases, and 15 bases lay in between. The germline CDR1 and CDR2 sequences are SGHDT and YYEEEE. Here the CDR3 reads CASAPGSGYEQYF. As DNA, the CDR3 is TGTGCCAGTGCCCCCGGGTCGGGCTACGAGCAGTACTTC.